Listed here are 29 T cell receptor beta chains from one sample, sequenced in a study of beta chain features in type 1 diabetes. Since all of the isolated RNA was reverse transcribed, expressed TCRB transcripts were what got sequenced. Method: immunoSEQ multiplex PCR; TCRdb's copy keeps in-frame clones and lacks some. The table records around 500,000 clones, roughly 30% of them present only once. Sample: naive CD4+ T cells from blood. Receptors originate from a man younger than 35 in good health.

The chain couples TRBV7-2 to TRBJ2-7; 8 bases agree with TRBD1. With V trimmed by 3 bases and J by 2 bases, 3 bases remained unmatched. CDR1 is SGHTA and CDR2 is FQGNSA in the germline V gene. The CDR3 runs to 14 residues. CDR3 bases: TGTGCCAGCAGCTTTTCAGGGGGCACCTACGAGCAGTACTTC. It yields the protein CASSFSGGTYEQYF.

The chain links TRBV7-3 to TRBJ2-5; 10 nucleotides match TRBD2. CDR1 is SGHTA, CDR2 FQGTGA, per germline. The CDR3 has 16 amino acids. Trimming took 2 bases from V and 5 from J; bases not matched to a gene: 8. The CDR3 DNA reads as TGTGCCAGCAGCTTATGGGCTAGCGGGAGCGGGGAGACCCAGTACTTC. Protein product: CASSLWASGSGETQYF.

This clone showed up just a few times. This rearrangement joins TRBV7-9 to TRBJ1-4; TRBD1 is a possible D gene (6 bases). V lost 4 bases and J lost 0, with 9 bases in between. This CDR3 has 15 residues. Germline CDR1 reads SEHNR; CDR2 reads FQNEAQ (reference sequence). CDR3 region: CASSWDIATNEKLFF. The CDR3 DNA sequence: TGTGCCAGCAGCTGGGACATTGCAACTAATGAAAAACTGTTTTTT.

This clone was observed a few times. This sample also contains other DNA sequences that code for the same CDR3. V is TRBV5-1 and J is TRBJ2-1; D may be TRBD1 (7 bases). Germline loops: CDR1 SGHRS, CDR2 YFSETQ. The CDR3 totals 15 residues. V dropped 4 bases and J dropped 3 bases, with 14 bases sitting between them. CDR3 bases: TGCGCCAGCAGCCCTCAGGGGGGAAGCTACAATGAGCAGTTCTTC. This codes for CASSPQGGSYNEQFF.

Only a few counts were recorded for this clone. This CDR3 reads CASSLVREGEQYF. DNA for the CDR3: TGTGCCAGCAGCTTAGTGAGGGAGGGCGAGCAGTACTTC. The chain joins TRBV11-2 to TRBJ2-7; 7 positions agree with TRBD2. This CDR3 has 13 residues. Germline-derived CDR1 and CDR2 are SGHAT and FQNNGV. With 1 base clipped from V and 6 bases from J, the junction kept 3 bases outside the gene matches.

CDR3 coding DNA: TGTGCCTGGATCGGACAGTTGAACACTGAAGCTTTCTTT. Translating it yields CAWIGQLNTEAFF. V is TRBV30 and J is TRBJ1-1, with a weak D call TRBD1 (6 bases). V was cut by 4 bases and J by 0 bases, with 9 bases left in between. The CDR3 extends over 13 amino acids. Germline lookup yields CDR1 GTSNPN and CDR2 SVGIG (reference sequence).

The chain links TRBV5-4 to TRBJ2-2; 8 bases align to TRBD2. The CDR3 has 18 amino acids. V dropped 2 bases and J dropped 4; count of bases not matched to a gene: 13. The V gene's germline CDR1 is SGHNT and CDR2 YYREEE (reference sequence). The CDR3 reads CASSLSWSGSRITGELFF. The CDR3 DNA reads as TGTGCCAGCAGCTTATCGTGGAGCGGGAGCCGCATCACCGGGGAGCTGTTTTTT.

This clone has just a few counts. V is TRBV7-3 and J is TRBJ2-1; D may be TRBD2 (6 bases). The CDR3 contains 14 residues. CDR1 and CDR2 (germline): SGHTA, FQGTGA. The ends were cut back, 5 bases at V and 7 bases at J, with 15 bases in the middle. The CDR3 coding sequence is TGTGCCAGCAGCCATTCAGCGGGCGTGAATGAGCAGTTCTTC. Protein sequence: CASSHSAGVNEQFF. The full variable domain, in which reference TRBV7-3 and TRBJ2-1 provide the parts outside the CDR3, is GAGVSQTPSNKVTEKGKYVELRCDPISGHTALYWYRQSLGQGPEFLIYFQGTGAADDSGLPNDRFFAVRPEGSVSTLKIQRTERGDSAVYLCASSHSAGVNEQFFGPGTRLTVL.

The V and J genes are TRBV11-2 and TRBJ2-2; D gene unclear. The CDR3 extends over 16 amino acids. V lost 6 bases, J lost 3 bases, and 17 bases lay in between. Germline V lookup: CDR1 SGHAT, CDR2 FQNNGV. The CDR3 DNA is TGTGCCAGCAGGTTTCCTACTTCGGGCTACACCGGGGAGCTGTTTTTT. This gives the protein CASRFPTSGYTGELFF.

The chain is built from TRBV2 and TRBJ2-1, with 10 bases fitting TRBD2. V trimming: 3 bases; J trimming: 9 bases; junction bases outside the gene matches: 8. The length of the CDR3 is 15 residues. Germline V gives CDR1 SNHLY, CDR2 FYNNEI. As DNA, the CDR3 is TGTGCCAGCAGTGATCGACTAGCGGGCACAAGTGAGCAGTTCTTC. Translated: CASSDRLAGTSEQFF.

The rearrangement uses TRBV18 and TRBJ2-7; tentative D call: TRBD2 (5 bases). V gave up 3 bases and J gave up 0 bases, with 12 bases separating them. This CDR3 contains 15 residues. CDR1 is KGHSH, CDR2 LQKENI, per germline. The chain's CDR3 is CASSPLRGSSYEQYF. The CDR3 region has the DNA TGTGCCAGCTCACCTCTACGGGGTAGCTCCTACGAGCAGTACTTC.

The CDR3 region is CSVDRQRNTGELFF. DNA for the CDR3: TGCAGCGTTGACCGCCAGCGGAACACCGGGGAGCTGTTTTTT. The chain is built from TRBV29-1 and TRBJ2-2; D unresolved. This CDR3 comprises 14 residues. Germline CDR1 reads SQVTM; CDR2 reads ANQGSEA. Trimming left V 3 bases short and J 1 base short, with 9 bases between.

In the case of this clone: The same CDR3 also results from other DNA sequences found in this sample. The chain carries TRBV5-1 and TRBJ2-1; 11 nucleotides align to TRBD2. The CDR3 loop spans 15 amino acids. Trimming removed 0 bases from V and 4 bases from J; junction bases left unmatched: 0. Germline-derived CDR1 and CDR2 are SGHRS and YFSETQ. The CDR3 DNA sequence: TGCGCCAGCAGCTTGGGACTAGCGGGGTACAATGAGCAGTTCTTC. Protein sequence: CASSLGLAGYNEQFF.

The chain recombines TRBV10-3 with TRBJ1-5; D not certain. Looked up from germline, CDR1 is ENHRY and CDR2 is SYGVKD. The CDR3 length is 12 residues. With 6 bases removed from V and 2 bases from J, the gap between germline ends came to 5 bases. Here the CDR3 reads CAIRSGNQPQHF. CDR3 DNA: TGTGCCATCAGGAGCGGCAATCAGCCCCAGCATTTT.

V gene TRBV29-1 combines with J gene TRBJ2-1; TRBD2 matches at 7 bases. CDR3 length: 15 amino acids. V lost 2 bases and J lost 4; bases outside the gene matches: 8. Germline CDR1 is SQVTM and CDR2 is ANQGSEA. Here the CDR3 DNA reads TGCAGCGTTGAAAAGCGCGGGAGCAAATACAATGAGCAGTTCTTC. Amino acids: CSVEKRGSKYNEQFF.

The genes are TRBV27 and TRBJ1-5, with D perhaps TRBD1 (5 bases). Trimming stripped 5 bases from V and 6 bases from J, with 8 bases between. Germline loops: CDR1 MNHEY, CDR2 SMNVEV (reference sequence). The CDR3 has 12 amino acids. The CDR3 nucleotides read TGTGCCAGCAGTAGGGGCTCTCAGCCCCAGCATTTT. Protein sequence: CASSRGSQPQHF.

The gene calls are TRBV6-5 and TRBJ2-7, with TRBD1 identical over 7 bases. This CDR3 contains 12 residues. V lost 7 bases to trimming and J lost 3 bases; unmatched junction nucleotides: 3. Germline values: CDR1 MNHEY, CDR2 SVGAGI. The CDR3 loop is CASMGQFYEQYF. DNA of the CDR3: TGTGCCAGCATGGGACAGTTCTACGAGCAGTACTTC.

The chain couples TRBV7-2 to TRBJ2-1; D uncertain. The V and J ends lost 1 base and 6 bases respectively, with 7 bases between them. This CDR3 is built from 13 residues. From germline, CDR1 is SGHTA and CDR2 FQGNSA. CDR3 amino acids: CASSLEVANEQFF. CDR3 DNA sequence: TGTGCCAGCAGCTTAGAGGTGGCCAATGAGCAGTTCTTC.

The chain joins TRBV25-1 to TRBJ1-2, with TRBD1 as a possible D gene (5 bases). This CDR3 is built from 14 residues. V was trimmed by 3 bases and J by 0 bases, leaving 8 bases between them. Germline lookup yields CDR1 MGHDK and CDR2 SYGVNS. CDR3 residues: CASSDVGANYGYTF. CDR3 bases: TGTGCCAGCAGTGACGTGGGGGCTAACTATGGCTACACCTTC.

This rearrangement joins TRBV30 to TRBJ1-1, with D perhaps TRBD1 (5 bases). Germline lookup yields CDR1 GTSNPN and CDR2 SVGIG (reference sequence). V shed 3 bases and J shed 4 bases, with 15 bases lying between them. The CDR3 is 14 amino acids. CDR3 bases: TGTGCCTGGAGCGGATCAGGGCCCAGCACTGAAGCTTTCTTT. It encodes CAWSGSGPSTEAFF.

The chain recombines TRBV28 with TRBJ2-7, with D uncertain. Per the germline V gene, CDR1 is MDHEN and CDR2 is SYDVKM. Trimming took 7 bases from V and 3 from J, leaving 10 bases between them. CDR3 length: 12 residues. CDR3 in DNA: TGTGCCAGCATTAGCAACGGCTACGAGCAGTACTTC. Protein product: CASISNGYEQYF.

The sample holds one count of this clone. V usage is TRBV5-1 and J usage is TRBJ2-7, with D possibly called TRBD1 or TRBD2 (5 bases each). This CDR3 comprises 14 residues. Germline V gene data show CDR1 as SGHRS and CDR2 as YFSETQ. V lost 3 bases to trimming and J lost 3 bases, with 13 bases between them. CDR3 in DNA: TGCGCCAGCAGCTCGCAGGGAGCCAACTACGAGCAGTACTTC. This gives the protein CASSSQGANYEQYF.

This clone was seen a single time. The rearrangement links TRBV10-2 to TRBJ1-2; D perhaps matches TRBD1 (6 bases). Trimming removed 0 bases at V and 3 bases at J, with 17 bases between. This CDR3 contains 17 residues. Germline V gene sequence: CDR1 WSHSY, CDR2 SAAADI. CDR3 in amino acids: CASSESGYGRGDYGYTF. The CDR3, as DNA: TGCGCCAGCAGTGAGTCTGGATACGGCAGGGGCGACTATGGCTACACCTTC.

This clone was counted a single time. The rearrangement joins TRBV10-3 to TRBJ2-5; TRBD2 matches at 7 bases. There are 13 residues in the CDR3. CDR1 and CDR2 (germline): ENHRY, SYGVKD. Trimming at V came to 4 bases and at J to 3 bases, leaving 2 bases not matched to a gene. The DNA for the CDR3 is TGTGCCATCAGTGTCCTAGCGGAAGAGACCCAGTACTTC. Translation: CAISVLAEETQYF.

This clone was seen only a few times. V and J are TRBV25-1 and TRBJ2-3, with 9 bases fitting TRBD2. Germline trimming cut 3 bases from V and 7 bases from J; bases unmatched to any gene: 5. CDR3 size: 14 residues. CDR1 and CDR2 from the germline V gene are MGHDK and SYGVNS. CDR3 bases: TGTGCCAGCAGTGAGGCGGGAGGGCCGTATACGCAGTATTTT. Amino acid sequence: CASSEAGGPYTQYF.

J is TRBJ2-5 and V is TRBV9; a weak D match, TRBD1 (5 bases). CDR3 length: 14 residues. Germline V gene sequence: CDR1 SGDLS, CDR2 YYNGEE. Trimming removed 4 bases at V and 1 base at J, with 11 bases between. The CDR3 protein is CASSPGFSQETQYF. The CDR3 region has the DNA TGTGCCAGCAGCCCAGGGTTTTCCCAAGAGACCCAGTACTTC.

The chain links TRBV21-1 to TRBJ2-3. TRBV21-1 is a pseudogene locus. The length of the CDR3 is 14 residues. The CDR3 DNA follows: TGTGCCAGCCCCCTAAAGGATCGCACAGATACGCAGTATTTT. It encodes CASPLKDRTDTQYF.

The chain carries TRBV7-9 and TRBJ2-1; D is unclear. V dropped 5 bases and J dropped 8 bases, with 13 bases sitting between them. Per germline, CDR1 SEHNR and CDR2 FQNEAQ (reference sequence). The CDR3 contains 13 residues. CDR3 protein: CASSPQPSDEQFF. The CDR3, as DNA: TGTGCCAGCAGCCCCCAACCGAGCGATGAGCAGTTCTTC. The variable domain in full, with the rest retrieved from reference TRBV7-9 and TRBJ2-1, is DTGVSQNPRHKITKRGQNVTFRCDPISEHNRLYWYRQTLGQGPEFLTYFQNEAQLEKSRLLSDRFSAERPKGSFSTLEIQRTEQGDSAMYLCASSPQPSDEQFFGPGTRLTVL.

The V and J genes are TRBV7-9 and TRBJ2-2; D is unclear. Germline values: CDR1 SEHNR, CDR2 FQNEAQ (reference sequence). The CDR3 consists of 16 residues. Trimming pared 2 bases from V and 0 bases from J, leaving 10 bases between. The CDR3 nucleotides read TGTGCCAGCAGCTTAACAAGGCAGGCGAACACCGGGGAGCTGTTTTTT. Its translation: CASSLTRQANTGELFF.